The source of this TCR beta chain is a study of OX40 agonist ivuxolimab in advanced cancers. Method: immunoSEQ multiplex PCR; TCRdb's copy keeps in-frame clones and lacks some. Here the sample spans more than 30,000 clones, 86% being singletons. Sequencing used CD4+ or CD8+ T cells sorted from blood, obtained in a trial of the OX40 agonist ivuxolimab. This clonotype was obtained from an adult with an advanced solid tumor such as melanoma, head and neck, liver or kidney cancer.

This CDR3 reads CASSSDRAYYEQYF. The CDR3 DNA sequence: TGTGCCAGCAGTTCTGACAGGGCATATTACGAGCAGTACTTC. The chain uses TRBV5-6 and TRBJ2-7; 7 bases map to TRBD1. Germline CDR1 is SGHDT and CDR2 is YYEEEE. J lost 4 bases, V lost 5 bases, and 9 bases had no gene match. This CDR3 region has 14 residues.